One sample yielded the 11 T cell receptor beta chains listed below, sequenced in a study of blood T cells in healthy people across ages. Together with a sample-barcoded 5' primer, a J-beta primer mix was included in a second PCR lasting roughly 6 to 12 cycles. TCRdb reprocessed the 5' RACE reads with MiXCR, giving one entry per CDR3 protein. Among approximately 1,000,000 distinct CDR3 sequences listed, 35% to 50% were seen once. The sequencing sample was made of blood. The receptors were gathered from an older woman in good health.

This chain joins TRBV20-1 and TRBJ1-1; D perhaps matches TRBD1 (6 bases). CDR3 length: 15 residues. CDR1 and CDR2 from the germline V gene are DFQATT and SNEGSKA (reference sequence). V lost 0 bases, J lost 0 bases, and 11 bases lay in between. CDR3 coding DNA: TGCAGTGCTAGAGATGGAGGGGGTTTGAACACTGAAGCTTTCTTT. Protein sequence: CSARDGGGLNTEAFF.

This clonotype occurred a few times. The chain combines TRBV20-1 with TRBJ2-1, with D unclear. The CDR3 covers 11 residues. The V and J ends lost 4 bases and 9 bases respectively, with 10 bases between them. Per the germline V gene, CDR1 is DFQATT and CDR2 is SNEGSKA (reference sequence). The CDR3: CSATQKGEQFF. CDR3 nucleotide sequence: TGCAGTGCTACCCAAAAGGGTGAGCAGTTCTTC.

The chain is built from TRBV18 and TRBJ1-2; 8 bases align to TRBD1. This CDR3 contains 15 residues. V dropped 3 bases and J dropped 4; count of bases not matched to a gene: 7. Germline V gene data show CDR1 as KGHSH and CDR2 as LQKENI. This CDR3 is CASSPMTGVSYGYTF. Here the CDR3 DNA reads TGTGCCAGCTCACCGATGACAGGGGTGTCCTATGGCTACACCTTC. Full variable domain (remainder filled in from reference TRBV18 and TRBJ1-2): NAGVMQNPRHLVRRRGQEARLRCSPMKGHSHVYWYRQLPEEGLKFMVYLQKENIIDESGMPKERFSAEFPKEGPSILRIQQVVRGDSAAYFCASSPMTGVSYGYTFGSGTRLTVV.

The chain combines TRBV9 with TRBJ2-1; 8 nucleotides agree with TRBD2. With 2 bases clipped from V and 2 bases from J, the junction kept 6 bases outside the gene matches. The germline gives CDR1 SGDLS, CDR2 YYNGEE. The CDR3 covers 16 residues. CDR3 amino acids: CASSVGLADTYNEQFF. CDR3 bases: TGTGCCAGCAGCGTCGGACTAGCTGACACCTACAATGAGCAGTTCTTC. The full variable domain, completed using reference TRBV9 and TRBJ2-1, is DSGVTQTPKHLITATGQRVTLRCSPRSGDLSVYWYQQSLDQGLQFLIQYYNGEERAKGNILERFSAQQFPDLHSELNLSSLELGDSALYFCASSVGLADTYNEQFFGPGTRLTVL.

This clonotype was picked up a small number of times. This chain links TRBV27 with TRBJ2-5; possibly TRBD2 for D (7 bases). The V gene lost 2 bases and the J gene lost 2 bases, with 12 bases spanning the gap. The CDR3 has 15 amino acids. Germline loops: CDR1 MNHEY, CDR2 SMNVEV (reference sequence). The CDR3 DNA sequence: TGTGCCAGCAGTTTACGGGGGGCTAGGCAAGAGACCCAGTACTTC. It translates to CASSLRGARQETQYF.

The chain combines TRBV29-1 with TRBJ2-1, with 10 bases fitting TRBD1. CDR1 is SQVTM and CDR2 is ANQGSEA in the germline V gene. V lost 3 bases to trimming and J lost 1 base; unmatched junction nucleotides: 3. The CDR3 is made up of 15 amino acids. The CDR3 protein is CSVDLDRGSYNEQFF. The CDR3 region has the DNA TGCAGCGTTGACCTGGACAGGGGGTCCTACAATGAGCAGTTCTTC.

The genes are TRBV28 and TRBJ1-2; no clear D gene. V was clipped by 7 bases and J by 7 bases, with 16 bases between them. CDR3 size: 13 residues. Per the germline V gene, CDR1 is MDHEN and CDR2 is SYDVKM. For the CDR3, the DNA is TGTGCCAGCAATGAGTATGTCGGTAGTGGCTACACCTTC. Translation: CASNEYVGSGYTF.

V and J are TRBV20-1 and TRBJ1-5; D is uncertain. CDR1 and CDR2 from the germline V gene are DFQATT and SNEGSKA (reference sequence). Trimming removed 0 bases at V and 0 bases at J, with 6 bases between. The CDR3 is 14 residues long. CDR3: CSAREPYSNQPQHF. The CDR3 nucleotides read TGCAGTGCTAGAGAGCCGTATAGCAATCAGCCCCAGCATTTT.

The rearrangement links TRBV5-1 to TRBJ2-2; D is ambiguous. The CDR3 loop spans 14 amino acids. Germline V gene sequence: CDR1 SGHRS, CDR2 YFSETQ. V was trimmed by 6 bases and J by 0 bases, leaving 9 bases between them. The CDR3 spells CASNHGANTGELFF. DNA for the CDR3: TGCGCCAGCAATCACGGAGCGAACACCGGGGAGCTGTTTTTT.

V gene TRBV6-1 combines with J gene TRBJ1-3; D is uncertain. Trimming took off 4 bases at V and 10 bases at J, with 11 bases between the two ends. The length of the CDR3 is 12 residues. Germline V gene sequence: CDR1 MNHNS, CDR2 SASEGT. The CDR3 loop reads CASSVTAGTIYF. CDR3 bases: TGTGCCAGCAGTGTGACGGCGGGGACCATATATTTT.

The chain recombines TRBV5-4 with TRBJ2-6; D is possibly TRBD2 (5 bases). This CDR3 is 16 amino acids long. The germline V gene has CDR1 SGHNT and CDR2 YYREEE (reference sequence). V lost 2 bases to trimming and J lost 0 bases, with 9 bases between them. CDR3 loop: CASSFTGSSGANVLTF. DNA for the CDR3: TGTGCCAGCAGCTTCACGGGGAGCTCTGGGGCCAACGTCCTGACTTTC. Drawing the rest from reference TRBV5-4 and TRBJ2-6, the complete variable domain is ETGVTQSPTHLIKTRGQQVTLRCSSQSGHNTVSWYQQALGQGPQFIFQYYREEENGRGNFPPRFSGLQFPNYSSELNVNALELDDSALYLCASSFTGSSGANVLTFGAGSRLTVL.